This T cell receptor (beta chain) derives from a study of beta chain features in type 1 diabetes (dated by TCRdb to between 2017 and 2018). Background for the entire study: Mean age, gender distribution, total cell number and subset yield did not differ between patients and healthy donors. A total of some 110 million sorted cells were examined across all samples, and the number of cells per subset was strongly correlated with RNA yield. In the study, recently diagnosed type 1 diabetes patients and matched healthy donors were compared on the TCRB repertoires of their sorted circulating CD4+ T cell subsets. Naive and central memory subsets were obtained from all 30 or so donors, but regulatory and stem cell-like memory subsets were isolated from only 8 patients and roughly eight healthy donors. Here is what the overall study found, with its caveats: Patients with type 1 diabetes made fewer insertions and deleted more nucleotides at VDJ recombination sites, implying thymic rearrangement abnormalities. Naive, central memory and regulatory TCRB repertoires appeared to be more alike among patients than among healthy donors. Only small numbers of individuals were included in the HLA sub-analyses, which left unresolved whether HLA type had any influence on TCRB rearrangement. Shorter templates might have been favored by PCR, but patient and control samples were amplified and corrected together, so both groups would have been affected equally by any skew. Because cDNA rather than genomic DNA was sequenced, highly expressing activated cells could have been over-represented, although no difference in activation and CD3 levels was found between groups. Type 1 diabetes patients showed a moderate but significant shortening of TCRB CDR3 length in all four CD4+ subsets.

Each donor gave one peripheral blood draw, averaging approximately 120 mL, which was collected into heparinised tubes. A BD FACSAria II was used to sort naive, central memory, regulatory and stem cell-like memory CD4+ T cells with a panel that included CD45RO, CCR7, CD25, CD127, CD95 and CD27. All sorted populations exceeded 95% purity. PBMCs were isolated right away by Lymphoprep density gradient centrifugation and were stained directly, without culture. So that batch effects would be minimized, each experiment stained and sorted samples in pairs, pairing one healthy donor with one patient. This clone was seen a few times. The clone's antigen remains unknown. Nothing much larger sits one base from this clone, and base qualities are not available. All of the isolated RNA was reverse transcribed with the High Capacity cDNA Reverse Transcription Kit, so expressed TCRB transcripts were sequenced. Deep immunoSEQ sequencing was performed on naive, central memory and regulatory T cell samples, with an average of approximately 3.9 million total reads per sample. Sorted cells were lysed in RLT buffer and RNA was extracted with DNase-treated RNeasy Micro or Mini kits, depending on cell number. To prevent cross-contamination, each cell subset was processed individually, whereas patient and healthy donor samples were processed jointly. Using the immunoSEQ multiplex PCR, TCRB sequences were amplified from cDNA into 87-bp fragments spanning the CDR3 region. Amplicons were sequenced on the Illumina HiSeq platform. The study's processing was this. Synthetic template baselines were used to correct PCR bias computationally, reads within Hamming distance 2 were collapsed, and singletons that could not be merged were discarded. By aligning reads against IMGT, V, D and J genes, CDR3 length, and insertions or deletions at six rearrangement sites were assigned. Within each subset, clonotype counts were normalized to sorted cell number, and only after that were true diversity and Gini coefficients computed with the tcR R package. Repertoire sharing was quantified using the overlap coefficient calculated on TCRB nucleotide sequences. Out-of-frame TCRB sequences from naive cells were analyzed to stand in for the pre-selection repertoire. This immuneACCESS table, as held by TCRdb, lists in-frame sequences with V and J called but not all clones. Of the missing ones, under half trace to an unresolved V gene in checked studies; the others have no known cause. V, J and clone size derive from that table, while D and trimming were established from the DNA sequence. The sample table contains around 400,000 clones; only one count was recorded for about 15% of them. The ten largest clones add up to roughly 0.017% of the sample.

CDR1 and CDR2 (SQVTM, ANQGSEA) derive from the germline V gene. V is cut back by 6 bases and J by 11 bases, with 11 bases in the junction unmatched. From cysteine to phenylalanine, the CDR3 is 14 amino acids long. The sequence is cut down to CDR3 DNA, 42 bases in frame from base 1. Here the chain combines TRBV29-1 and TRBJ2-6, and 9 bases in between align with TRBD1. Sequencing used naive CD4+ T cells from blood. The cell subset or site label corresponds to: true naive CD4+ T cells. The receptor's source is a woman between 18 and 29 years old in good health. The DNA reads as follows: TGCAGCGTCCCGGGACAGGGAAGTTTCGACGTCCTGACTTTC. The encoded protein is CSVPGQGSFDVLTF. Beyond the CDR3, the reference TRBV29-1 and TRBJ2-6 genes provide the residues; the full variable domain reads: SAVISQKPSRDICQRGTSLTIQCQVDSQVTMMFWYRQQPGQSLTLIATANQGSEATYESGFVIDKFPISRPNLTFSTLTVSNMSPEDSSIYLCSVPGQGSFDVLTFGAGSRLTVL.